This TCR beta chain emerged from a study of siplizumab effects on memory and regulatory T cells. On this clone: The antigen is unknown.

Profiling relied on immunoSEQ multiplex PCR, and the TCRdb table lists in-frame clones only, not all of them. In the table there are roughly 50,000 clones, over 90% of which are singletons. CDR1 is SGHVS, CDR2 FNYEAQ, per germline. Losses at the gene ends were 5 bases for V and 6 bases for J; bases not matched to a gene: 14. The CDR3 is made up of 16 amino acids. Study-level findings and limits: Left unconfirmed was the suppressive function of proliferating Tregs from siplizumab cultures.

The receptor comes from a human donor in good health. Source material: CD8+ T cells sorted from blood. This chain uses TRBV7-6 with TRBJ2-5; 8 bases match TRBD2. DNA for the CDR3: TGTGCCAGCAGCCGACCCCGGAGCGGGAGTAGGCAGACCCAGTACTTC. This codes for CASSRPRSGSRQTQYF.